One and the same sample provided the 3 T cell receptor beta chains below, sequenced in a study of chemoradiotherapy in HPV16-positive cancers. Libraries were prepared by immunoSEQ multiplex PCR; TCRdb keeps only in-frame clonotypes and omits some of them. The repertoire holds more than 30,000 clones, with about nine tenths as singletons. The input for sequencing was blood, taken from a patient who underwent chemoradiotherapy. The receptors here all came from a human donor with HPV-associated anogenital cancer.

The sample holds one count of this clone. In DNA form, the CDR3 reads TGTGCCAGCAGCTTAGAGACCGGCAAGCAGTATTTT. Translated: CASSLETGKQYF. This rearrangement joins TRBV7-2 to TRBJ2-3, with D uncertain. The V and J ends lost 1 base and 11 bases respectively, with 10 bases between them. The CDR3 is made up of 12 amino acids. The germline V gene has CDR1 SGHTA and CDR2 FQGNSA.

The CDR3 sequence: CASSQNTGRTYNEQFF. The CDR3 DNA follows: TGCGCCAGCAGCCAAAATACAGGGAGGACCTACAATGAGCAGTTCTTC. The chain is built from TRBV4-1 and TRBJ2-1; D could derive from TRBD1 or TRBD2 (6 bases each). The CDR3 spans 16 residues. Between the trimmed V and J ends, which lost 2 bases and 2 bases, there was a span of 13 bases. Germline CDR1 reads MGHRA; CDR2 reads YSYEKL.

The chain uses TRBV25-1 and TRBJ2-5; D gene unclear. CDR1 is MGHDK, CDR2 SYGVNS, per germline. The CDR3 spans 17 residues. The V gene lost 1 base and the J gene lost 2 bases, with 17 bases spanning the gap. The CDR3 sequence is CASSESKVWAGQETQYF. The CDR3 DNA reads TGTGCCAGCAGTGAATCGAAGGTTTGGGCTGGACAAGAGACCCAGTACTTC.